The 21 T cell receptor beta chains given below trace back to one sample, sequenced in a study of T-cell reconstitution after alpha-beta-depleted transplantation in children. Researchers prepared the TCRbeta library using unique molecular identifiers, the study reports. TCRdb used MiXCR to reprocess the PCR reads, holding one entry per CDR3 protein. The sample holds approximately 340,000 distinct CDR3 sequences, over 9% seen once. Material: PBMCs from the stem cell graft donor, obtained from the stem cell graft. All receptors derive from a human donor who donated a stem cell graft to a child with acute lymphoblastic leukemia.

This clonotype was detected ten times or more. The chain links TRBV20-1 to TRBJ2-7; the D is unclear. Germline CDR1 is DFQATT and CDR2 is SNEGSKA (reference sequence). This CDR3 region has 12 residues. The V gene lost 3 bases and the J gene lost 2 bases, with 8 bases spanning the gap. The CDR3 loop is CSASSGTYEQYF. The CDR3 DNA is TGCAGTGCTAGTTCTGGAACCTACGAGCAGTACTTC.

This clonotype was found a few times. This chain joins TRBV28 and TRBJ2-3; 7 bases agree with TRBD2. The CDR3 spans 14 residues. The junction had 6 bases not matched to a gene; V was cut back by 4 bases and J by 5 bases. Germline assignment: CDR1 MDHEN and CDR2 SYDVKM. In DNA form, the CDR3 reads TGTGCCAGCAGTTCTGCGGGAGCCAAAGATACGCAGTATTTT. It encodes CASSSAGAKDTQYF.

The V and J genes are TRBV7-9 and TRBJ2-2; 8 bases agree with TRBD2. The CDR3 is made up of 16 amino acids. Per germline, CDR1 SEHNR and CDR2 FQNEAQ (reference sequence). V lost 4 bases and J lost 1; bases outside the gene matches: 5. This CDR3 is CASSSTSGRNTGELFF. The DNA of the CDR3 is TGTGCCAGCAGCTCTACTAGCGGACGGAACACCGGGGAGCTGTTTTTT.

The rearrangement links TRBV10-3 to TRBJ2-7; D is possibly TRBD2 (6 bases). The CDR3 has 13 residues. V was trimmed by 3 bases and J by 5 bases, leaving 11 bases between them. From germline, CDR1 is ENHRY and CDR2 SYGVKD. The CDR3 loop is CAISDDWEDEQYF. The CDR3 nucleotides are TGTGCCATCAGTGATGACTGGGAGGACGAGCAGTACTTC.

This clonotype was found many times. The chain links TRBV21-1 to TRBJ1-2. TRBV21-1 is a recognized pseudogene. The CDR3 is 14 residues long. The CDR3 DNA reads as TGTGCCAGGGGAGGAGCAGAGGAGGACTATGGCTACACCTTC. Amino acids: CARGGAEEDYGYTF.

The chain employs TRBV7-6 and TRBJ2-1, with 7 bases that match TRBD2. Trimming removed 1 base from V and 2 bases from J; junction bases left unmatched: 11. This CDR3 comprises 18 residues. Germline assignment: CDR1 SGHVS and CDR2 FNYEAQ. The CDR3 DNA reads TGTGCCAGCAGCTTAGTCCCTAGCGGAGGAGGCGCCTACAATGAGCAGTTCTTC. Protein sequence: CASSLVPSGGGAYNEQFF.

The table lists this clonotype with a few counts. The genes are TRBV5-6 and TRBJ2-3; D is ambiguous. In germline, CDR1 is SGHDT, CDR2 YYEEEE. This CDR3 comprises 14 residues. Trimming left V 4 bases short and J 11 bases short, with 20 bases between. CDR3 sequence: CASSDIILPGRQYF. The CDR3 region has the DNA TGTGCCAGCAGCGACATCATCCTACCCGGCAGGCAGTATTTT.

There are a few counts of this clonotype. The chain has TRBV5-1 and TRBJ1-2, with D unresolved. The CDR3 loop spans 16 amino acids. Germline assignment: CDR1 SGHRS and CDR2 YFSETQ. V lost 0 bases to trimming and J lost 1 base, with 13 bases between them. As DNA, the CDR3 is TGCGCCAGCAGCTTGGACTACAGTGCCCGTAACTATGGCTACACCTTC. This sequence encodes CASSLDYSARNYGYTF.

This clonotype was counted between two and nine times. The chain has TRBV27 and TRBJ2-7, with D perhaps TRBD1 (6 bases). Trimming cost V 2 bases and J 1 base, with 12 bases left between them. The CDR3 runs 15 residues. The germline gives CDR1 MNHEY, CDR2 SMNVEV (reference sequence). CDR3 nucleotides: TGTGCCAGCAGTTTAGGTTCAGGGGATTCCTACGAGCAGTACTTC. Translation: CASSLGSGDSYEQYF.

The rearrangement joins TRBV5-1 to TRBJ2-7; D is unclear. Germline values: CDR1 SGHRS, CDR2 YFSETQ. The CDR3 length is 14 residues. V gave up 2 bases and J gave up 8 bases, with 17 bases separating them. CDR3 region: CASSFDGHPAKQYF. CDR3 sequence (DNA): TGCGCCAGCAGCTTCGATGGGCACCCCGCCAAGCAGTACTTC.

This clonotype was seen at least ten times. The chain combines TRBV6-2 or TRBV6-3 with TRBJ2-1; 9 nucleotides line up with TRBD2. The germline V gene encodes CDR1 MNHEY and CDR2 SVGEGT. The CDR3 loop spans 15 amino acids. The V gene end was trimmed by 4 bases and the J gene end by 8 bases; junction bases not matched to a gene: 9. The CDR3 bases are TGTGCCAGCAGTTCGTCGAGCGGGAGGCTTGATGAGCAGTTCTTC. Amino acids: CASSSSSGRLDEQFF.

Ten or more counts support this clonotype. The chain couples TRBV7-2 to TRBJ2-7; D tentatively fits TRBD1 or TRBD2 (7 bases each). Trimming took off 4 bases at V and 3 bases at J, with 16 bases between the two ends. The V gene's germline CDR1 is SGHTA and CDR2 FQGNSA. The CDR3 runs 15 residues. The CDR3 spells CASSSRGGVGYEQYF. DNA for the CDR3: TGTGCCAGCAGCTCCAGGGGGGGAGTGGGCTACGAGCAGTACTTC.

This clonotype occurred a few times. V is TRBV27 and J is TRBJ2-1; D unresolved. CDR3 length: 16 amino acids. V lost 2 bases, J lost 0 bases, and 11 bases lay in between. CDR1 and CDR2 (germline): MNHEY, SMNVEV (reference sequence). The CDR3 coding sequence is TGTGCCAGCAGTTTACACGGCGCGAGCTCCTACAATGAGCAGTTCTTC. As protein: CASSLHGASSYNEQFF.

This clonotype showed up just a few times. J is TRBJ2-7 and V is TRBV30, with 7 positions matching TRBD2. Germline V gene data show CDR1 as GTSNPN and CDR2 as SVGIG (reference sequence). Germline trimming cut 3 bases from V and 2 bases from J; bases unmatched to any gene: 4. The CDR3 length is 13 residues. CDR3: CAWSGLGTYEQYF. The DNA for the CDR3 is TGTGCCTGGAGCGGACTAGGAACCTACGAGCAGTACTTC.

This clonotype was recorded at least ten times. This chain uses TRBV5-5 with TRBJ1-1, with TRBD1 identical over 9 bases. CDR1 SGHKS and CDR2 YYEKEE come from the germline V gene (reference sequence). The CDR3 spans 14 residues. Unmatched junction bases numbered 1, after V lost 3 bases and J lost 1 base. DNA of the CDR3: TGTGCCAGCAGCTGGGGACAGGGGAACACTGAAGCTTTCTTT. It is translated as CASSWGQGNTEAFF. The whole variable domain, filled in from reference TRBV5-5 and TRBJ1-1, reads DAGVTQSPTHLIKTRGQQVTLRCSPISGHKSVSWYQQVLGQGPQFIFQYYEKEERGRGNFPDRFSARQFPNYSSELNVNALLLGDSALYLCASSWGQGNTEAFFGQGTRLTVV.

Of note for this clonotype: A read error may produce the germline difference seen at one junction end. The gene calls are TRBV7-9 and TRBJ2-7; 14 nucleotides agree with TRBD2. The CDR3 spans 15 residues. Germline V gene lookup returns CDR1 SEHNR and CDR2 FQNEAQ (reference sequence). The CDR3 region has the DNA TGTGCCGGCAGCTCGGGGACTAGCGGGAGCCACGAGCAGTACTTC. Amino acids: CAGSSGTSGSHEQYF.

Only a few counts were recorded for this clonotype. The V gene is TRBV4-3, the J gene TRBJ1-4, with TRBD1 matching 11 bases. Germline V gene data show CDR1 as LGHNA and CDR2 as YSLEER. V dropped 0 bases and J dropped 13; count of bases not matched to a gene: 4. This CDR3 has 14 residues. CDR3 nucleotide sequence: TGCGCCAGCAGCCAAGATCGGGGGACAGGGGGACTGTTTTTT. Residues: CASSQDRGTGGLFF.

The chain carries TRBV6-1 and TRBJ2-2; the D is unclear. V gave up 2 bases and J gave up 2 bases, with 6 bases separating them. The CDR3 covers 14 residues. The germline gives CDR1 MNHNS, CDR2 SASEGT. The CDR3 here is CASSEQFNTGELFF. CDR3 DNA: TGTGCCAGCAGTGAACAGTTTAACACCGGGGAGCTGTTTTTT.

This clonotype was seen repeatedly, ten times or more. The chain couples TRBV20-1 to TRBJ2-3; 8 bases align to TRBD2. V shed 1 base, J shed 5 bases, and the junction held 5 bases outside the gene matches. The CDR3 spans 14 residues. Germline CDR1 is DFQATT and CDR2 is SNEGSKA (reference sequence). CDR3 sequence (DNA): TGCAGTGCTAGAGTTCCGGGACTAGTAGATACGCAGTATTTT. This translates into CSARVPGLVDTQYF.

This clonotype was seen many times. This chain connects TRBV7-9 to TRBJ1-1, with D unresolved. This CDR3 is built from 12 residues. Trimming left V 2 bases short and J 8 bases short, with 9 bases between. Germline CDR1 and CDR2: SEHNR and FQNEAQ (reference sequence). The DNA of the CDR3 is TGTGCCAGCAGCTTATCGGGAGCCGAAGCTTTCTTT. This gives the protein CASSLSGAEAFF.

The gene calls are TRBV28 and TRBJ2-7; D call uncertain. Germline-derived CDR1 and CDR2 are MDHEN and SYDVKM. The CDR3 extends over 12 amino acids. Trimming pared 10 bases from V and 4 bases from J, leaving 14 bases between. The CDR3 is CATDTPHYEQYF. The CDR3 coding sequence is TGTGCCACCGACACACCCCATTACGAGCAGTACTTC.